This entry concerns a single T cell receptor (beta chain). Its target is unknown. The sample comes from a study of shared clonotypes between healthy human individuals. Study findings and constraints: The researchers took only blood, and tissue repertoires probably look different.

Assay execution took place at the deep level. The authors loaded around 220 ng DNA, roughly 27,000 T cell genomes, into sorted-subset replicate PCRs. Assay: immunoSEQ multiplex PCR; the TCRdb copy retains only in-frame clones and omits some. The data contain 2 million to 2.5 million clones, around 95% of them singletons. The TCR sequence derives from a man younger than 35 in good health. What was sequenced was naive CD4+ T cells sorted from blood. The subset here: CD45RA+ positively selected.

CDR3 sequence reads: CASSPTDPGNTIYF. CDR3 sequence (DNA): TGCGCCAGCAGCCCTACGGACCCTGGAAACACCATATATTTT. This chain connects TRBV5-1 to TRBJ1-3; D not resolved. This CDR3 has 14 amino acids. The germline V gene has CDR1 SGHRS and CDR2 YFSETQ. Trimming cost V 4 bases and J 2 bases, with 10 bases left between them. Combining the CDR3 with reference TRBV5-1 and TRBJ1-3 gives the whole variable domain KAGVTQTPRYLIKTRGQQVTLSCSPISGHRSVSWYQQTPGQGLQFLFEYFSETQRNKGNFPGRFSGRQFSNSRSEMNVSTLELGDSALYLCASSPTDPGNTIYFGEGSWLTVV.